This TCR beta chain was sequenced during a study of blood T cell repertoires in COVID-19. Study in general: The United States, Italy and Spain supplied acute and convalescent COVID-19 samples. The cDNA or gDNA used as material had been derived from T cells, B-cell-depleted T cells, or PBMCs.

Germline V gene data show CDR1 as SGDLS and CDR2 as YYNGEE. Trimming at V came to 0 bases and at J to 3 bases, leaving 10 bases not matched to a gene. CDR3 length: 18 residues. As processed by the authors: Reference gene primer amplification yielded estimated nucleated cell counts. Libraries were prepared by immunoSEQ multiplex PCR; TCRdb keeps only in-frame clonotypes and omits some of them. V, J and clone size reflect that table, while D and trimming were determined from the DNA. The sample consists of about 230,000 clones, approximately 83% of them appearing once. J is TRBJ2-1 and V is TRBV9; 9 bases are shared with TRBD1. The source is a middle-aged man with acute or convalescent COVID-19. The sequenced material came from peripheral blood. CDR3 bases: TGTGCCAGCAGCGTAGGACAGGGGGGGTTCTCGAGCTACAATGAGCAGTTCTTC. Translating gives CASSVGQGGFSSYNEQFF.